The 10 T cell receptor beta chains reported below all come from one sample, sequenced in a study of Graves' ophthalmopathy and Graves' hyperthyroidism. Amplification targeted the TCR beta CDR3 regions, with RNA transcripts as the source material. The authors performed first-round RT-PCR with HTBI primers and then a second-round multiplex PCR. MiXCR was run by TCRdb on the multiplex PCR reads, yielding one entry per CDR3 protein. The sample lists about 480,000 distinct CDR3 sequences, around 15% occurring once. Sequenced: blood. These receptor sequences come from a woman aged 25-40 years with Graves' ophthalmopathy.

This clonotype was recorded at least ten times. V and J are TRBV12-3 or TRBV12-4 and TRBJ1-4, with D unclear. The CDR3 consists of 10 residues. V shed 6 bases and J shed 8 bases, with 4 bases lying between them. CDR3 loop: CASRLEKLFF. As DNA, the CDR3 is TGTGCCAGCAGGCTCGAAAAACTGTTTTTT.

The chain has TRBV11-1 and TRBJ2-1; no firm D call. V lost 5 bases and J 4 bases, leaving 9 bases between the germline ends. Germline V gene lookup returns CDR1 SGHAT and CDR2 FQDESV (reference sequence). The CDR3 is 13 residues long. The CDR3 sequence: CASSPARYNEQFF. The CDR3 coding sequence is TGTGCCAGCAGCCCCGCGAGGTACAATGAGCAGTTCTTC. Based on the CDR3 plus reference TRBV11-1 and TRBJ2-1, the full variable domain is EAEVAQSPRYKITEKSQAVAFWCDPISGHATLYWYRQILGQGPELLVQFQDESVVDDSQLPKDRFSAERLKGVDSTLKIQPAELGDSAMYLCASSPARYNEQFFGPGTRLTVL.

This clonotype occurred many times. V and J are TRBV20-1 and TRBJ2-7, with a tentative D call TRBD2 (7 bases). V gave up 0 bases and J gave up 2 bases, with 14 bases separating them. Germline loops: CDR1 DFQATT, CDR2 SNEGSKA (reference sequence). The CDR3 runs 15 residues. The chain's CDR3 is CSARDAPGGPYEQYF. CDR3 sequence (DNA): TGCAGTGCTAGAGATGCGCCGGGGGGCCCCTACGAGCAGTACTTC.

This clonotype was seen repeatedly, ten times or more. The chain joins TRBV7-9 to TRBJ2-5; 12 bases match TRBD1. The CDR3 covers 17 residues. Germline V CDR1 and CDR2: SEHNR, FQNEAQ (reference sequence). After removal of 5 bases from V and 7 bases from J, the junction contained 14 bases not matched to a gene. This CDR3 is CASSPPEGQGAIWTQYF. The CDR3 DNA reads as TGTGCCAGCAGCCCCCCCGAGGGACAGGGGGCGATTTGGACCCAGTACTTC. The entire variable domain, with the rest obtained from reference TRBV7-9 and TRBJ2-5, is as follows: DTGVSQNPRHKITKRGQNVTFRCDPISEHNRLYWYRQTLGQGPEFLTYFQNEAQLEKSRLLSDRFSAERPKGSFSTLEIQRTEQGDSAMYLCASSPPEGQGAIWTQYFGPGTRLLVL.

This clonotype has a count of ten or more. The genes are TRBV6-1 and TRBJ1-1; possible D gene TRBD1, 5 bases. This CDR3 is built from 13 residues. Germline CDR1 is MNHNS and CDR2 is SASEGT. The V end was cut by 5 bases, the J end by 5 bases, with 12 bases between. CDR3 in amino acids: CASSPGYWTEAFF. CDR3 sequence (DNA): TGTGCCAGCAGTCCAGGGTATTGGACTGAAGCTTTCTTT.

This clonotype occurred a few times. J is TRBJ2-7 and V is TRBV6-1, with D possibly matching TRBD2 (7 bases). Per the germline V gene, CDR1 is MNHNS and CDR2 is SASEGT. The CDR3 loop spans 16 amino acids. V was trimmed by 2 bases and J by 6 bases, leaving 20 bases between them. In DNA form, the CDR3 reads TGTGCCAGCAGTGAATCGTCGGGAGGCACAGGGCTCGAGCAGTACTTC. This translates into CASSESSGGTGLEQYF.

This clonotype was detected ten times or more. The gene calls are TRBV9 and TRBJ2-5; perhaps D is TRBD1 or TRBD2 (5 bases each). The CDR3 contains 15 residues. The germline CDR1 and CDR2 sequences are SGDLS and YYNGEE. V gave up 1 base and J gave up 0 bases, with 10 bases separating them. The CDR3 DNA reads TGTGCCAGCAGCGTATGGGGGACCAACCAAGAGACCCAGTACTTC. It encodes CASSVWGTNQETQYF.

J is TRBJ1-1 and V is TRBV18; D might be TRBD1 (6 bases). Germline V lookup: CDR1 KGHSH, CDR2 LQKENI. Trimming shortened V by 0 bases and J by 8 bases, and 16 bases separated the two germline ends. This CDR3 comprises 15 residues. CDR3 sequence: CASSPPLTGQTEAFF. The CDR3 DNA reads TGTGCCAGCTCACCACCGTTGACAGGCCAAACCGAAGCTTTCTTT.

This clonotype was detected ten times or more. The J gene is TRBJ1-1, the V gene TRBV14, with D perhaps TRBD1 (5 bases). CDR3 length equals 16 residues. The V gene lost 2 bases and the J gene lost 2 bases, with 15 bases spanning the gap. The germline CDR1 and CDR2 sequences are SGHDN and FVKESK. The CDR3 loop reads CASSQRGLGGNTEAFF. The CDR3 DNA reads TGTGCCAGCAGCCAAAGGGGATTGGGCGGAAACACTGAAGCTTTCTTT.

This clonotype was seen a few times. The chain carries TRBV19 and TRBJ1-6, with 11 bases aligning to TRBD1. The CDR3 is 16 amino acids. Germline assignment: CDR1 LNHDA and CDR2 SQIVND (reference sequence). With 6 bases clipped from V and 6 bases from J, the junction kept 7 bases outside the gene matches. CDR3 coding DNA: TGTGCCAGTAGCCCCGGGACAGGGGGTTTTAATTCACCCCTCCACTTT. It specifies CASSPGTGGFNSPLHF.